This TCR beta chain emerged from a study of cytomegalovirus exposure and HLA in healthy donors. Overall study findings and caveats: Reported performance of the classifier showed diagnosis of cytomegalovirus status with high specificity and sensitivity. The authors enumerated 180 or so TCR beta chains as linked to cytomegalovirus.

Using immunoSEQ multiplex PCR, the repertoire was profiled, and TCRdb retains in-frame clones only, with some absent. The sample includes more than 120,000 clones, 70% to 90% of them seen just once. With 2 bases clipped from V and 6 bases from J, the junction kept 5 bases outside the gene matches. Germline CDR1 MNHEY, CDR2 SVGAGI. The CDR3 length is 14 residues. About this clone: Its specificity is not known.

Sequencing was carried out using PBMCs. This chain connects TRBV6-5 to TRBJ1-2, with TRBD1 matching 8 bases. The receptor was derived from a man aged 18-30 years in good health and CMV-seropositive. In nucleotides, the CDR3 is TGTGCCAGCAGTTACGACCAGGGGGCAAATGGCTACACCTTC. The encoded protein is CASSYDQGANGYTF.